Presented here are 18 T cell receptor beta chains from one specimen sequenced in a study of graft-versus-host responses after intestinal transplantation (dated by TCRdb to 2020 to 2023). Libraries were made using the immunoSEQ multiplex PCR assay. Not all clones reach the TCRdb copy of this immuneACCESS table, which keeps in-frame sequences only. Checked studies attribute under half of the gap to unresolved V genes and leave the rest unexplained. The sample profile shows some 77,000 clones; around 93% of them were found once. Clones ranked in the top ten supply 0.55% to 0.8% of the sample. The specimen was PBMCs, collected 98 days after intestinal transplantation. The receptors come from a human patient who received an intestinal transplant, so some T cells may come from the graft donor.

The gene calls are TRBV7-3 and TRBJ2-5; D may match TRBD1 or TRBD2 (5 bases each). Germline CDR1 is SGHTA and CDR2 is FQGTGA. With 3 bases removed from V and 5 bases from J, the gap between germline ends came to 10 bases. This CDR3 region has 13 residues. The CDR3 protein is CASSFGREETQYF. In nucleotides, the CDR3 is TGTGCCAGCAGCTTCGGCAGGGAGGAGACCCAGTACTTC.

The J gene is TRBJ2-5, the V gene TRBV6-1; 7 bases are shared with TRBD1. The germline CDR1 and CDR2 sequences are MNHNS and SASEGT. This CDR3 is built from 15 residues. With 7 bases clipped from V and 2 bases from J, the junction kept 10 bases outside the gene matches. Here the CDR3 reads CASTQIGTEQETQYF. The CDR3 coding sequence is TGTGCCAGCACCCAAATAGGGACAGAACAAGAGACCCAGTACTTC.

For the CDR3, the DNA is TGTGCCAGCAGCCAAGCGGCGTCAGCCATGGTAGAGACCCAGTACTTC. Translating gives CASSQAASAMVETQYF. The chain combines TRBV14 with TRBJ2-5; D is unresolved. The CDR3 is made up of 16 amino acids. Germline CDR1 and CDR2: SGHDN and FVKESK. Trimming took 1 base from V and 4 from J, leaving 16 bases between them.

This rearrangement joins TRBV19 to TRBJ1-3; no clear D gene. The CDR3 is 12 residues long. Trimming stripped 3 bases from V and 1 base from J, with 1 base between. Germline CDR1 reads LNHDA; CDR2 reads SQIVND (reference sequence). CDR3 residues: CASSISGNTIYF. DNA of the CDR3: TGTGCCAGTAGTATTTCTGGAAACACCATATATTTT.

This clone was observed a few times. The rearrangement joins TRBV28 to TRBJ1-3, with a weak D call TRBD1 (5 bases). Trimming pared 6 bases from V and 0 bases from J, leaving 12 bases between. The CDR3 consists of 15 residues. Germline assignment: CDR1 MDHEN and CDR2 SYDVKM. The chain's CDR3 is CASRTDSFSGNTIYF. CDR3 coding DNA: TGTGCCAGCAGGACCGACAGCTTCTCTGGAAACACCATATATTTT. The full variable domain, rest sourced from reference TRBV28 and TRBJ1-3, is DVKVTQSSRYLVKRTGEKVFLECVQDMDHENMFWYRQDPGLGLRLIYFSYDVKMKEKGDIPEGYSVSREKKERFSLILESASTNQTSMYLCASRTDSFSGNTIYFGEGSWLTVV.

Written as DNA, the CDR3 is TGCAGCGTTGATACGGCGGGATCTTACAATGAGCAGTTCTTC. Amino acids: CSVDTAGSYNEQFF. This sequence joins TRBV29-1 and TRBJ2-1; a possible D gene is TRBD2 (6 bases). Germline V lookup: CDR1 SQVTM, CDR2 ANQGSEA. V dropped 3 bases and J dropped 4 bases, with 13 bases sitting between them. CDR3 length: 14 residues.

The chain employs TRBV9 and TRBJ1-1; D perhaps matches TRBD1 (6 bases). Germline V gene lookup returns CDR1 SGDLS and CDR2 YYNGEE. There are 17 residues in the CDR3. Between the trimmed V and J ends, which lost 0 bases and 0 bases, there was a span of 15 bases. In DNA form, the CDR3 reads TGTGCCAGCAGCGTAGAAGGGCAGGGGATACTGAACACTGAAGCTTTCTTT. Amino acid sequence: CASSVEGQGILNTEAFF.

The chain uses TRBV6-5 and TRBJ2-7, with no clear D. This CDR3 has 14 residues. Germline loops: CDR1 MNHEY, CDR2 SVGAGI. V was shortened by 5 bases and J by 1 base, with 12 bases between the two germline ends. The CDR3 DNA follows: TGTGCCAGCAGTGAAGGTGAAGTATCCTACGAGCAGTACTTC. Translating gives CASSEGEVSYEQYF.

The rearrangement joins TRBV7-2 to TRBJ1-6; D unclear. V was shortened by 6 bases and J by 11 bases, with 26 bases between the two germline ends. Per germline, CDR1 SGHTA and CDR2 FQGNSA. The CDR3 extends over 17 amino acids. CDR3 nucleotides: TGTGCCAGCAGGCCGGCTACAGATTTCTCTGAGGAGGCACCCCTCCACTTT. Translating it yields CASRPATDFSEEAPLHF.

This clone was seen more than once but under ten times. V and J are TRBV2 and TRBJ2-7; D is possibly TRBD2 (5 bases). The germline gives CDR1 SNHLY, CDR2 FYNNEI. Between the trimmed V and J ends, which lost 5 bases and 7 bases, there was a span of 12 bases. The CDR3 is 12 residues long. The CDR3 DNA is TGTGCCAGCAGTCCGGACTCCGTAGAGCAGTACTTC. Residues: CASSPDSVEQYF.

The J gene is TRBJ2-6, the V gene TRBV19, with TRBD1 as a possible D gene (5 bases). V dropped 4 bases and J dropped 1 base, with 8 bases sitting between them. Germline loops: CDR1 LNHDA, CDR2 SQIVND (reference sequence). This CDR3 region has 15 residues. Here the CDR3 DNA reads TGTGCCAGTAGTACGGACAATTCTGGGGCCAACGTCCTGACTTTC. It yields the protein CASSTDNSGANVLTF.

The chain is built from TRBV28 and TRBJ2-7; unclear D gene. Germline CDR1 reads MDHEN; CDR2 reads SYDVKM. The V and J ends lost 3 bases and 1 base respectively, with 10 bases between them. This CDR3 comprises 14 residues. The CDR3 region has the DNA TGTGCCAGCAGTTTTACGGACGTATCCTACGAGCAGTACTTC. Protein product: CASSFTDVSYEQYF.

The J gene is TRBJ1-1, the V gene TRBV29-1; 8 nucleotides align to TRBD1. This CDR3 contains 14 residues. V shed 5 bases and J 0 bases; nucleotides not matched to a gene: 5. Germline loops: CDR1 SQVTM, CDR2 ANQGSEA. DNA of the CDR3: TGCAGCGTTCGACAGGGGAGCATGAACACTGAAGCTTTCTTT. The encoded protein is CSVRQGSMNTEAFF.

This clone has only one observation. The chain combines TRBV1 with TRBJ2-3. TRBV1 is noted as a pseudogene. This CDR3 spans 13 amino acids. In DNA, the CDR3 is TGCACCAGCAGCCTAGGGTGGCCAGATACGCAGTATTTT. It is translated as CTSSLGWPDTQYF.

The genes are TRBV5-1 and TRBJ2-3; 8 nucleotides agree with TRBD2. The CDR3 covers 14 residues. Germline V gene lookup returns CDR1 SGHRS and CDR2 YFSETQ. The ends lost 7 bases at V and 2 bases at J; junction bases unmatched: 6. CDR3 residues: CASSRTSLTDTQYF. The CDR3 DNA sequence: TGCGCCAGCTCTAGGACTAGCCTCACAGATACGCAGTATTTT. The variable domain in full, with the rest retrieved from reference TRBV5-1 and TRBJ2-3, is KAGVTQTPRYLIKTRGQQVTLSCSPISGHRSVSWYQQTPGQGLQFLFEYFSETQRNKGNFPGRFSGRQFSNSRSEMNVSTLELGDSALYLCASSRTSLTDTQYFGPGTRLTVL.

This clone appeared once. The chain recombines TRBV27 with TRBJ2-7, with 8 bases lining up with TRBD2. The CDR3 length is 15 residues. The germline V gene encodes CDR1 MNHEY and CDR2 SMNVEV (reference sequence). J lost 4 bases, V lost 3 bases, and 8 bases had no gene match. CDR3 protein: CASSFGAGEWYEQYF. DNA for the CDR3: TGTGCCAGCAGTTTCGGAGCGGGAGAATGGTACGAGCAGTACTTC.

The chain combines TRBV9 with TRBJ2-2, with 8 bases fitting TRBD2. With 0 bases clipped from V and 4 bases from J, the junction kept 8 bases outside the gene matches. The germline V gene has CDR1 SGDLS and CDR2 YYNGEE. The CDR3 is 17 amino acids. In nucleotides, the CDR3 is TGTGCCAGCAGCGTAGTCACGGGGGGGGATGCCACCGGGGAGCTGTTTTTT. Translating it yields CASSVVTGGDATGELFF. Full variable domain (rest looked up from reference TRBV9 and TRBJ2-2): DSGVTQTPKHLITATGQRVTLRCSPRSGDLSVYWYQQSLDQGLQFLIQYYNGEERAKGNILERFSAQQFPDLHSELNLSSLELGDSALYFCASSVVTGGDATGELFFGEGSRLTVL.

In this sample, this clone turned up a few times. DNA for the CDR3: TGTGCCAGCAGCCACAACCCTAGCGGGGGGGTGGATACGCAGTATTTT. Translated: CASSHNPSGGVDTQYF. The chain combines TRBV5-4 with TRBJ2-3, with 12 bases aligning to TRBD2. The junction had 9 bases not matched to a gene; V was cut back by 4 bases and J by 6 bases. Germline V CDR1 and CDR2: SGHNT, YYREEE (reference sequence). The CDR3 loop spans 16 amino acids.